The 3 T cell receptor beta chains in this list originate from one sample, sequenced in a study of blood T cell repertoires in COVID-19. Clones were read by immunoSEQ multiplex PCR, and TCRdb kept only the in-frame ones, dropping some. The sample holds roughly 280,000 clones, around nine tenths seen once. The sample taken for sequencing was peripheral blood. Receptors were obtained from a middle-aged man with active or convalescent COVID-19.

The chain carries TRBV19 and TRBJ2-2; TRBD1 aligns across 10 bases. V trimming: 5 bases; J trimming: 4 bases; junction bases outside the gene matches: 7. CDR3 length: 16 amino acids. Germline CDR1 LNHDA, CDR2 SQIVND (reference sequence). In DNA form, the CDR3 reads TGTGCCAGTAGTCCTCGGACAGGGGGGGTCACCGGGGAGCTGTTTTTT. Residues: CASSPRTGGVTGELFF. The full variable domain, rest sourced from reference TRBV19 and TRBJ2-2, is DGGITQSPKYLFRKEGQNVTLSCEQNLNHDAMYWYRQDPGQGLRLIYYSQIVNDFQKGDIAEGYSVSREKKESFPLTVTSAQKNPTAFYLCASSPRTGGVTGELFFGEGSRLTVL.

The chain links TRBV5-4 to TRBJ2-3, with D perhaps matching TRBD2 (7 bases). The CDR3 runs 15 residues. V lost 6 bases and J lost 2, with 16 bases in between. Per germline, CDR1 SGHNT and CDR2 YYREEE (reference sequence). The CDR3 here is CASTKGGGYTDTQYF. The CDR3 DNA sequence: TGTGCCAGCACAAAGGGGGGGGGCTACACAGATACGCAGTATTTT.

The chain links TRBV13 to TRBJ2-1, with D possibly being TRBD2 (6 bases). Deletions cut 4 bases from V and 4 bases from J, with 11 bases between. The CDR3 is 14 residues long. The germline gives CDR1 PRHDT, CDR2 FYEKMQ (reference sequence). CDR3 in DNA: TGTGCCAGCAGCTCCCGACTAGGATACAATGAGCAGTTCTTC. Translating it yields CASSSRLGYNEQFF.